This T cell receptor beta chain was documented in a study of Graves' ophthalmopathy and Graves' hyperthyroidism. Overall study context: Pretreatment peripheral blood was obtained at initial diagnosis. Study-wide findings and caveats: A 13-signature model separated ophthalmopathy from stable hyperthyroidism, reaching around 89% sensitivity and less than 83% specificity cross-validated.

The junction had 11 bases not matched to a gene; V was cut back by 10 bases and J by 2 bases. Germline V gene lookup returns CDR1 MDHEN and CDR2 SYDVKM. The CDR3 runs to 15 residues. The table lists this clonotype with many counts. Its antigen is not known. The authors amplified TCR beta CDR3 regions from RNA transcripts. HTBI primers were used in a first-round RT-PCR, which preceded a second-round multiplex PCR. TCRdb recomputed calls from the multiplex PCR reads with MiXCR, one row per CDR3 protein. The sample yields over 500,000 distinct CDR3 sequences, over 20% seen once. The clonotype was recovered from a young woman with stable Graves' hyperthyroidism. Some clones in this sample may be carry-over from other donors' samples. Sample: peripheral blood. The J gene is TRBJ2-4, the V gene TRBV28; TRBD1 aligns across 7 bases. CDR3 nucleotides: TGTGCCACCTCAACGGGACAGCCATCCAAAAACATTCAGTACTTC. Its protein product is CATSTGQPSKNIQYF. The whole variable domain, filled in from reference TRBV28 and TRBJ2-4, reads DVKVTQSSRYLVKRTGEKVFLECVQDMDHENMFWYRQDPGLGLRLIYFSYDVKMKEKGDIPEGYSVSREKKERFSLILESASTNQTSMYLCATSTGQPSKNIQYFGAGTRLSVL.